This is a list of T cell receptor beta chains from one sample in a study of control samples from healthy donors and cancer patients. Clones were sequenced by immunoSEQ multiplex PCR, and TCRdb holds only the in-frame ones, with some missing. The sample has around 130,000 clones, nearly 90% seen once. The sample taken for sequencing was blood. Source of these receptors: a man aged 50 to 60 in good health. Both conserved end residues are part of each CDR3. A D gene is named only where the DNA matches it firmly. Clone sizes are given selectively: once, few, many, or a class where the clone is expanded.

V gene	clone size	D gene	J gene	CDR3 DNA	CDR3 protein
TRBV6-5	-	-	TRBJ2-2	TGTGCCAGCAGTTACTCCGGAGGGAAGGCCGGGGAGCTGTTTTTT	CASSYSGGKAGELFF
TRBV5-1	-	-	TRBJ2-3	TGCGCCAGCAGCGTAACAGGGAGGGATACGCAGTATTTT	CASSVTGRDTQYF
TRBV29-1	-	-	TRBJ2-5	TGCAGCGTTCTCCCTCCGGGGAAAGAGACCCAGTACTTC	CSVLPPGKETQYF
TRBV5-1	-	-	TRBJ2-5	TGCGCCAGCAGCCGAGGGGCTGGGGGCGAGACCCAGTACTTC	CASSRGAGGETQYF
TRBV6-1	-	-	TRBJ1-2	TGTGCCAGCAGTGAACGTGGGTGGAGTAACTATGGCTACACCTTC	CASSERGWSNYGYTF
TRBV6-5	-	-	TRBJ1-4	TGTGCCAGTGGAGGGACGGCAAATTGGGGTGAAAAACTGTTTTTT	CASGGTANWGEKLFF
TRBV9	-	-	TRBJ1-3	TGTGCCAGCAGCACTACAGCCGGGACACCTGGAAACACCATATATTTT	CASSTTAGTPGNTIYF
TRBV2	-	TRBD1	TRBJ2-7	TGTGCCAGCATGGGACAGGAAAGCTACGAGCAGTACTTC	CASMGQESYEQYF
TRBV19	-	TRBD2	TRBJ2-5	TGTGCCAGTAGTATAGCACTAGCGGGGGGCCTCGAGGGGACCCAGTACTTC	CASSIALAGGLEGTQYF
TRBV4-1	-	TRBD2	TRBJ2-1	TGCGCCAGCAGCCAAGATCTTTGGGGGGGCTCCTACAATGAGCAGTTCTTC	CASSQDLWGGSYNEQFF
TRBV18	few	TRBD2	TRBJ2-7	TGTGCCAGCTCACCTCTAGCGGGGGATTACTACGAGCAGTACTTC	CASSPLAGDYYEQYF
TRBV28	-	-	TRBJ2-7	TGTGCCAGCAGTTCGCAAAACGCCCCCTCAAACCACGAGCAGTACTTC	CASSSQNAPSNHEQYF
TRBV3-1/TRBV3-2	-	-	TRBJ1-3	TGTGCCAGCAGCCAAGCCGCTGGAAACACCATATATTTT	CASSQAAGNTIYF
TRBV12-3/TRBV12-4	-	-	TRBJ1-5	TGTGCCAGCAGTTTAAGGGAACCCCAGCATTTT	CASSLREPQHF
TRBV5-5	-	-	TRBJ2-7	TGTGCCAGCAGCCCAGTTCAGGGCTGGGGCGAGCAGTACTTC	CASSPVQGWGEQYF
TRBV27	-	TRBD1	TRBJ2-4	TGTGCCAGCAGTTTAACCCGCCCAGGGGGCATTCAGTACTTC	CASSLTRPGGIQYF
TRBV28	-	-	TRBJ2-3	TGTGCCAGCAGTAAAGACCCTAGCACAGATACGCAGTATTTT	CASSKDPSTDTQYF
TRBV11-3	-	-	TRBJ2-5	TGTGCCAGCAGCTTAGGAGATAGCTGGGATGGGGAGACCCAGTACTTC	CASSLGDSWDGETQYF
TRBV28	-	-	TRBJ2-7	TGTGCCAGCAGTTTACAGGGGACCTTGCTTCCCGAGCAGTACTTC	CASSLQGTLLPEQYF
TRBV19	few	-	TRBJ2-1	TGTGCCAGTCAGGAGTCTAGTCGACGGGAGCAGTTCTTC	CASQESSRREQFF
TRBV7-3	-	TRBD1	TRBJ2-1	TGTGCCAGCAGCACCACAAAGGGGGCCAATGAGCAGTTCTTC	CASSTTKGANEQFF
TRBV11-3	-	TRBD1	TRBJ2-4	TGTGCCAGCAGCTTTCAGGGGGAGATCGGCAAAAACATTCAGTACTTC	CASSFQGEIGKNIQYF
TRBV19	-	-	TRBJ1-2	TGTGCCAGTAGCACCCGACCCCCAGACAGAGGCTACACCTTC	CASSTRPPDRGYTF
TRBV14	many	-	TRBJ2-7	TGTGCCAGCAGCCGCACTAGGGGGGGGCCCTACGAGCAGTACTTC	CASSRTRGGPYEQYF
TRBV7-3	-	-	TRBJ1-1	TGTGCCAGCAGCTTATACCCCGGACAGCTTGAAGCTTTCTTT	CASSLYPGQLEAFF
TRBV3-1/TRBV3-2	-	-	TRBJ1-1	TGTGCCAGCAGCCAAGTTTGGTACACTGAAGCTTTCTTT	CASSQVWYTEAFF
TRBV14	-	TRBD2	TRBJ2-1	TGTGCCAGCAGCCAATACAGCGGGGGGGTCCACTCCTACAATGAGCAGTTCTTC	CASSQYSGGVHSYNEQFF
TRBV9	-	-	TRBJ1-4	TGTGCCAGCAGCGTAGAGGGGTTGGTAGGGGAAAAACTGTTTTTT	CASSVEGLVGEKLFF
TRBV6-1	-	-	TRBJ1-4	TGTGCCAGCAGTGAAGTTGCGCCGGGGTTAGGGTACGAAAAACTGTTTTTT	CASSEVAPGLGYEKLFF
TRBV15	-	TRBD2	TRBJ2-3	TGTGCCACCAGCAGAGATCAAGCGGGGGGGTCAGATACGCAGTATTTT	CATSRDQAGGSDTQYF
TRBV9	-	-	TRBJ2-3	TGTGCCAGCAGCGTAGGGGGGCGGACCACAGATACGCAGTATTTT	CASSVGGRTTDTQYF
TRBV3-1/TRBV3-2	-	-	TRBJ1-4	TGTGCCAGCAGCCAAGTCTCGGGGGGAAGGAGCAAAAAACTGTTTTTT	CASSQVSGGRSKKLFF
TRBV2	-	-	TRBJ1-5	TGTGCCAGCAGTGGGGGGGGTGGGAGCAATCAGCCCCAGCATTTT	CASSGGGGSNQPQHF
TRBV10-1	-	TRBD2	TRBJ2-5	TGCGCCAGAAAAAGACTAGCGTGGCAAGAGACCCAGTACTTC	CARKRLAWQETQYF
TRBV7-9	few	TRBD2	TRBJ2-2	TGTGCCAGCAGCGCGCCGGGACTAGCGGGGGGGATTAACACCGGGGAGCTGTTTTTT	CASSAPGLAGGINTGELFF
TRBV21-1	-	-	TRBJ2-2	TGTGCCAGCAGCAACCCCTGGGCGGGGGAGGTTAGAAGACCCGGGGAGCTGTTTTTT	CASSNPWAGEVRRPGELFF
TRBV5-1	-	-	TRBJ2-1	TGCGCCAGCAGCTTGGGGGGGCAGGAAGATGAGCAGTTCTTC	CASSLGGQEDEQFF
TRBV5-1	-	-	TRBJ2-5	TGCGCCAGCAGCTTGGGTTCAGGACGAGGAGAGACCCAGTACTTC	CASSLGSGRGETQYF
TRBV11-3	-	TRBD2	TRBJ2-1	TGTGCCAGCAGCCCCGCCGGCGGGGGGGCCTACAATGAGCAGTTCTTC	CASSPAGGGAYNEQFF
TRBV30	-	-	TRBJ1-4	TGTGCCTACCCTGGTCGGGTGCGGGGGAAACTGTTTTTT	CAYPGRVRGKLFF
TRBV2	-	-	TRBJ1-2	TGTGCCAGCTCATCGGTGCGGGGTGACCCCCTTCGTGGCTACACCTTC	CASSSVRGDPLRGYTF
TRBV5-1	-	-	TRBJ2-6	TGCGCCAGCAGCGTGGACGGTGGGGCCAACGTCCTGACTTTC	CASSVDGGANVLTF
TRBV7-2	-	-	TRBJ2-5	TGTGCCAGCAGCACCGGACAGTCTCTTGGGGAGACCCAGTACTTC	CASSTGQSLGETQYF
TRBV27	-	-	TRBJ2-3	TGTGCCAGCAGTGGAGGCCCCCGAGCTAGCGCAGGCACAGATACGCAGTATTTT	CASSGGPRASAGTDTQYF
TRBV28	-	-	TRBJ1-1	TGTGCCAGCATCCTAGGGGGTAGTGAGACTGAAGCTTTCTTT	CASILGGSETEAFF